The 29 T cell receptor beta chains given below trace back to one sample, sequenced in a study of response to subunit inactivated influenza vaccine. Each CDR3 protein gets one entry after TCRdb re-called the RT-PCR reads with MiXCR. Of around 490,000 distinct CDR3 sequences in the sample, approximately 7.1% were seen once. The sample consisted of PBMCs from blood, taken around 25 months after vaccination. The origin of the receptors is a man between 50 and 69 years old who received an inactivated influenza vaccine.

CDR3 bases: TGCAGTGCCCCCGTTAAAGGGAGGTTGGAGACCCAGTACTTC. Translating it yields CSAPVKGRLETQYF. The J gene is TRBJ2-5, the V gene TRBV20-1; tentatively, D is TRBD2 (6 bases). Trimming stripped 6 bases from V and 5 bases from J, with 19 bases between. The CDR3 totals 14 residues. Per germline, CDR1 DFQATT and CDR2 SNEGSKA (reference sequence).

The sample holds a few counts of this clonotype. At one boundary the junction diverges from the germline segment, which might be a read error. This chain joins TRBV12-3 or TRBV12-4 and TRBJ1-1; D gene unclear. This CDR3 is 9 amino acids long. The CDR3 nucleotides read TGTGCCAGCAGTCCCCCTGTTGGCTTT. Protein product: CASSPPVGF.

This clonotype was recorded at least ten times. DNA of the CDR3: TGCGCCAGCAGCCGATGGGAGCGGGGGGCTCCAAACATTCAGTACTTC. It encodes CASSRWERGAPNIQYF. The chain is built from TRBV4-3 and TRBJ2-4; 9 nucleotides line up with TRBD2. Germline assignment: CDR1 LGHNA and CDR2 YSLEER. Losses at the gene ends were 4 bases for V and 6 bases for J; bases not matched to a gene: 10. The length of the CDR3 is 16 residues.

Only a few counts were recorded for this clonotype. The chain has TRBV5-6 and TRBJ1-2, with TRBD1 matching over 8 bases. V lost 4 bases and J lost 2; bases outside the gene matches: 4. The CDR3 has 14 amino acids. The germline CDR1 and CDR2 sequences are SGHDT and YYEEEE. The CDR3 here is CASSPGGQNYGYTF. The CDR3 DNA follows: TGTGCCAGCAGCCCAGGGGGCCAGAACTATGGCTACACCTTC.

The rearrangement links TRBV6-1 to TRBJ1-2; 9 positions match TRBD1. This CDR3 has 14 residues. With V trimmed by 3 bases and J by 5 bases, 4 bases remained unmatched. Germline assignment: CDR1 MNHNS and CDR2 SASEGT. The CDR3 reads CASSDRDRVYGYTF. In nucleotides, the CDR3 is TGTGCCAGCAGTGACCGGGACAGGGTATATGGCTACACCTTC.

There are a few counts of this clonotype. The V and J genes are TRBV29-1 and TRBJ2-4, with D perhaps matching TRBD2 (5 bases). From germline, CDR1 is SQVTM and CDR2 ANQGSEA. Trimming pared 5 bases from V and 3 bases from J, leaving 14 bases between. The length of the CDR3 is 14 residues. This CDR3 reads CSVLFGNGKNIQYF. The CDR3 DNA sequence: TGCAGCGTTTTATTCGGGAATGGCAAAAACATTCAGTACTTC.

V gene TRBV5-1 combines with J gene TRBJ1-2; no definite D call. Trimming left V 1 base short and J 6 bases short, with 10 bases between. This CDR3 has 13 amino acids. Germline CDR1 and CDR2: SGHRS and YFSETQ. CDR3: CASSLYAGNGYTF. The CDR3 DNA sequence: TGCGCCAGCAGCTTGTATGCGGGGAATGGCTACACCTTC.

The chain links TRBV15 to TRBJ2-1, with D perhaps matching TRBD1 (6 bases). The V gene's germline CDR1 is LNHNV and CDR2 YYDKDF (reference sequence). V gave up 5 bases and J gave up 4 bases, with 12 bases separating them. The CDR3 extends over 14 amino acids. The DNA of the CDR3 is TGTGCCACCAGCGGCCATAGGGGGTACAATGAGCAGTTCTTC. Its translation: CATSGHRGYNEQFF.

The gene calls are TRBV2 and TRBJ2-1; 8 bases are shared with TRBD2. The CDR3 covers 17 residues. Germline-derived CDR1 and CDR2 are SNHLY and FYNNEI. CDR3 protein: CTCSLVAGLAAYNEQFF. For the CDR3, the DNA is TGTACCTGCAGTTTAGTCGCCGGACTAGCAGCTTACAATGAGCAGTTCTTC.

In its sample, this clonotype was seen a few times. This sequence joins TRBV11-3 and TRBJ1-2; weak D call: TRBD1 (5 bases). CDR1 is SGHNT and CDR2 is YENEEA in the germline V gene. The CDR3 has 15 amino acids. V was cut by 5 bases and J by 6 bases, with 19 bases left in between. The CDR3 DNA follows: TGTGCCAGCAGCCCCAGCCCCGGGACTCAAAATGGCTACACCTTC. Translation: CASSPSPGTQNGYTF. The full variable domain, in which reference TRBV11-3 and TRBJ1-2 provide the parts outside the CDR3, is EAGVVQSPRYKIIEKKQPVAFWCNPISGHNTLYWYLQNLGQGPELLIRYENEEAVDDSQLPKDRFSAERLKGVDSTLKIQPAELGDSAVYLCASSPSPGTQNGYTFGSGTRLTVV.

This clonotype has a count of ten or more. This chain joins TRBV5-1 and TRBJ2-1; D is perhaps TRBD2 (6 bases). Per germline, CDR1 SGHRS and CDR2 YFSETQ. CDR3 length equals 15 residues. V lost 4 bases and J lost 0, with 11 bases in between. CDR3 sequence: CASSPMGGSYNEQFF. CDR3 DNA sequence: TGCGCCAGCAGCCCTATGGGGGGCTCCTACAATGAGCAGTTCTTC.

This clonotype was recorded a few times. J is TRBJ2-7 and V is TRBV20-1; possible D gene TRBD2, 6 bases. Germline-derived CDR1 and CDR2 are DFQATT and SNEGSKA (reference sequence). The CDR3 consists of 14 residues. V was shortened by 0 bases and J by 3 bases, with 12 bases between the two germline ends. The CDR3 reads CSARDLGLSYEQYF. CDR3 DNA: TGCAGTGCTAGAGATTTAGGACTAAGCTACGAGCAGTACTTC.

This chain links TRBV7-2 with TRBJ2-7, with 7 bases identical to TRBD1. Germline values: CDR1 SGHTA, CDR2 FQGNSA. V shed 3 bases and J 7 bases; nucleotides not matched to a gene: 9. This CDR3 spans 14 amino acids. In nucleotides, the CDR3 is TGTGCCAGCAGCTTGGCCCAACAGGGGAAGGAGCAGTACTTC. This sequence encodes CASSLAQQGKEQYF.

The chain combines TRBV3-1 with TRBJ1-2, with D perhaps TRBD1 (5 bases). Germline V gives CDR1 LGHDT, CDR2 YNNKEL (reference sequence). The CDR3 length is 15 residues. Trimming took off 1 base at V and 4 bases at J, with 13 bases between the two ends. CDR3 coding DNA: TGTGCCAGCAGCCAAGGATCGGGGGGAGGCTATGGCTACACCTTC. Translated, it gives CASSQGSGGGYGYTF.

This clonotype appeared many times. The CDR3 DNA follows: TGTGCCAGCAGCTTAGTTTCTAGCGGGACCACCGGGGAGCTGTTTTTT. Amino acid sequence: CASSLVSSGTTGELFF. The chain employs TRBV7-2 and TRBJ2-2; 9 bases are a match to TRBD2. Germline assignment: CDR1 SGHTA and CDR2 FQGNSA. Losses at the gene ends were 1 base for V and 4 bases for J; bases not matched to a gene: 4. The CDR3 is 16 residues long.

V is TRBV20-1 and J is TRBJ1-1; D gene unclear. CDR1 and CDR2 (germline): DFQATT, SNEGSKA (reference sequence). The CDR3 runs to 12 residues. Trimming pared 8 bases from V and 4 bases from J, leaving 14 bases between. The CDR3 DNA reads as TGCAGTCTTATACTTGGCCTCACTGAAGCTTTCTTT. It codes for CSLILGLTEAFF.

The chain has TRBV12-3 or TRBV12-4 and TRBJ1-6, with 9 bases matching TRBD1. V was pared by 5 bases and J by 9 bases, with 5 bases of the junction left unmatched. The CDR3 extends over 14 amino acids. This CDR3 reads CASSPDRGPSPLHF. For the CDR3, the DNA is TGTGCCAGCAGTCCGGACAGGGGTCCTTCACCCCTCCACTTT.

This clonotype was found many times. The J gene is TRBJ1-4, the V gene TRBV7-2; the D gene is possibly TRBD1 (6 bases). The germline gives CDR1 SGHTA, CDR2 FQGNSA. Trimming removed 5 bases from V and 0 bases from J, with 16 bases in between. The CDR3 is 17 residues long. The CDR3 nucleotides are TGTGCCAGCAGCCCCAATCCCGACAGGCCAACTAATGAAAAACTGTTTTTT. It is translated as CASSPNPDRPTNEKLFF. Supplemented by reference TRBV7-2 and TRBJ1-4, the full variable domain reads GAGVSQSPSNKVTEKGKDVELRCDPISGHTALYWYRQSLGQGLEFLIYFQGNSAPDKSGLPSDRFSAERTGGSVSTLTIQRTQQEDSAVYLCASSPNPDRPTNEKLFFGSGTQLSVL.

This clonotype was counted a few times. The rearrangement uses TRBV11-2 and TRBJ2-7; D is uncertain. The germline V gene encodes CDR1 SGHAT and CDR2 FQNNGV. V was pared by 2 bases and J by 5 bases, with 7 bases between. CDR3 size: 12 residues. The CDR3 coding sequence is TGTGCCAGCAGCTTAAGCCGGAACGAGCAGTACTTC. Protein: CASSLSRNEQYF.

There are a few counts of this clonotype. Here the CDR3 DNA reads TGTGCCTGGAGTGTCACAACGGGGGGCGAGCAGTACTTC. Protein product: CAWSVTTGGEQYF. The V and J genes are TRBV30 and TRBJ2-7; 7 bases align to TRBD2. The germline V gene encodes CDR1 GTSNPN and CDR2 SVGIG (reference sequence). The junction had 5 bases not matched to a gene; V was cut back by 0 bases and J by 6 bases. The CDR3 totals 13 residues. The variable domain in full, completed from reference TRBV30 and TRBJ2-7, reads SQTIHQWPATLVQPVGSPLSLECTVEGTSNPNLYWYRQAAGRGLQLLFYSVGIGQISSEVPQNLSASRPQDRQFILSSKKLLLSDSGFYLCAWSVTTGGEQYFGPGTRLTVT.

This clonotype was observed a handful of times. The chain employs TRBV5-8 and TRBJ2-3, with 12 bases that match TRBD2. After removal of 4 bases from V and 4 bases from J, the junction contained 7 bases not matched to a gene. This CDR3 is 16 amino acids long. The germline gives CDR1 SGHTS, CDR2 YDEGEE. The CDR3 protein is CASSLRTSGAADTQYF. The CDR3 region has the DNA TGTGCCAGCAGCCTTCGGACTAGCGGGGCGGCAGATACGCAGTATTTT.

The chain recombines TRBV10-3 with TRBJ2-3; 9 nucleotides align to TRBD2. Germline CDR1 is ENHRY and CDR2 is SYGVKD. The CDR3 contains 13 residues. Trimming took 7 bases from V and 6 from J; bases not matched to a gene: 5. CDR3 nucleotide sequence: TGTGCCATCATGGGACTAGCCGGGGATACGCAGTATTTT. Its protein product is CAIMGLAGDTQYF.

In this sample, this clonotype turned up a few times. The chain employs TRBV7-8 and TRBJ1-6; TRBD1 is a possible D gene (6 bases). V shed 0 bases and J shed 2 bases, with 8 bases lying between them. The CDR3 covers 16 residues. Germline-derived CDR1 and CDR2 are SGHVS and FQNEAQ. The CDR3 spells CASSLAGAAYNSPLHF. CDR3 sequence (DNA): TGTGCCAGCAGCTTAGCGGGGGCCGCCTATAATTCACCCCTCCACTTT.

The table lists this clonotype with a count of one. This rearrangement joins TRBV4-1 to TRBJ2-3; TRBD2 matches at 7 bases. Germline loops: CDR1 MGHRA, CDR2 YSYEKL. Trimming at V came to 1 base and at J to 2 bases, leaving 12 bases not matched to a gene. The length of the CDR3 is 18 residues. The CDR3 is CASSQGPLRGTHTDTQYF. CDR3 bases: TGCGCCAGCAGCCAAGGTCCATTGCGGGGGACCCACACAGATACGCAGTATTTT.

The chain carries TRBV5-6 and TRBJ2-1, with TRBD1 identical over 7 bases. The junction had 4 bases not matched to a gene; V was cut back by 0 bases and J by 7 bases. Looked up from germline, CDR1 is SGHDT and CDR2 is YYEEEE. The CDR3 is 14 residues long. The DNA of the CDR3 is TGTGCCAGCAGCTTGGGGGACAGTGGGAATGAGCAGTTCTTC. Translation gives CASSLGDSGNEQFF. The variable domain in full, with the rest retrieved from reference TRBV5-6 and TRBJ2-1, is DAGVTQSPTHLIKTRGQQVTLRCSPKSGHDTVSWYQQALGQGPQFIFQYYEEEERQRGNFPDRFSGHQFPNYSSELNVNALLLGDSALYLCASSLGDSGNEQFFGPGTRLTVL.

This clonotype was detected many times. The rearrangement links TRBV27 to TRBJ2-5; D is unclear. Germline V gives CDR1 MNHEY, CDR2 SMNVEV (reference sequence). Trimming stripped 1 base from V and 2 bases from J, with 5 bases between. This CDR3 has 13 amino acids. CDR3 protein: CASSLYGQETQYF. The CDR3 region has the DNA TGTGCCAGCAGTTTATATGGACAAGAGACCCAGTACTTC.

This rearrangement joins TRBV20-1 to TRBJ2-1; 9 bases are a match to TRBD1. Germline assignment: CDR1 DFQATT and CDR2 SNEGSKA (reference sequence). This CDR3 contains 16 residues. Trimming took 1 base from V and 6 from J; bases not matched to a gene: 10. Here the CDR3 DNA reads TGCAGTGCTAGAGTAAGCGGACAGGGGCAAGGCAATGAGCAGTTCTTC. This encodes CSARVSGQGQGNEQFF.

The gene calls are TRBV6-1 and TRBJ2-2; maybe TRBD1 (6 bases). V lost 5 bases, J lost 5 bases, and 18 bases lay in between. The V gene's germline CDR1 is MNHNS and CDR2 SASEGT. The CDR3 runs 16 residues. In DNA, the CDR3 is TGTGCCAGCAGTACAGGGTACAGGGTTGATACCGGGGAGCTGTTTTTT. Its translation is CASSTGYRVDTGELFF.

The chain employs TRBV24-1 and TRBJ2-1, with 10 bases aligning to TRBD1. V lost 4 bases, J lost 7 bases, and 6 bases stayed unmatched. CDR1 and CDR2 from the germline V gene are KGHDR and SFDVKD. The CDR3 has 15 residues. DNA of the CDR3: TGTGCCACCAGTGAAGGGACAGGGGTTTCTAATGAGCAGTTCTTC. Amino acid sequence: CATSEGTGVSNEQFF.